A selection of T cell receptor beta chains follows, all from one sample in a study of blood T cell repertoires in COVID-19. The protocol was immunoSEQ multiplex PCR, while the TCRdb copy is restricted to in-frame clones and leaves out a portion. The table lists about 100,000 clones, about 89% of them singletons. Sequencing was done on a sample of peripheral blood. The receptors originated from a man aged 50 or older with active COVID-19. Each CDR3 is given with its conserved first and last residue.

TRBV25-1,TRBJ1-6,CASRPQGNNSPLHF
TRBV19,TRBJ2-5,CASSKQGQETQYF
TRBV5-1,TRBJ1-5,CASSRSGGAYQPQHF
TRBV6-5,TRBJ2-5,CASSLTGGKETQYF
TRBV11-2,TRBJ1-4,CASSLGTGGGEKLFF
TRBV14,TRBJ2-1,CASSRKAGIGNEQFF
TRBV6-1,TRBJ2-6,CASSERDRGYNNVLTF
TRBV5-5,TRBJ2-7,CASSSRGQILLGSYEQYF
TRBV3-1/TRBV3-2,TRBJ1-1,CASSQGSQMNMNTEAFF
TRBV9,TRBJ1-5,CASRSAGAPYSNQPQHF
TRBV12-3/TRBV12-4,TRBJ1-1,CASRTAGTEAFF
TRBV6-1,TRBJ2-3,CASSEAGGGVADTQYF
TRBV14,TRBJ2-1,CASSQGLAHHEQFF
TRBV6-5,TRBJ2-3,CASRDLAGATDTQYF
TRBV27,TRBJ2-1,CASSLQGKGGEQFF
TRBV7-2,TRBJ1-5,CASSQWGGSNQPQHF
TRBV29-1,TRBJ2-7,CSVVVTTVEQYF
TRBV21-1,TRBJ2-4,CASSTDRGAKNIQYF
TRBV6-5,TRBJ2-2,CASNSGTGGTGELFF
TRBV19,TRBJ1-3,CASSLGGGRSGNTIYF
TRBV10-3,TRBJ1-1,CAISDFTGLRGSEAFF
TRBV5-1,TRBJ2-2,CASSATGTGRNGELFF
TRBV28,TRBJ2-2,CATGPVYGEIAGELFF
TRBV15,TRBJ2-7,CATMQGAGGTEQYF
TRBV7-2,TRBJ2-4,CASSLGGSGGQNIQYF
TRBV5-4,TRBJ2-2,CASSPWTGGGGELFF
TRBV5-1,TRBJ1-4,CASSGTGTKGEKLFF
TRBV5-5,TRBJ2-2,CASSPGQGATGELFF
TRBV27,TRBJ2-3,CATTPGLARDTQYF
TRBV4-1,TRBJ2-3,CASSQDFKRGVTSDTQYF
TRBV7-6,TRBJ2-5,CASSPGLAEETQYF
TRBV6-5,TRBJ1-2,CASRETGYTF
TRBV18,TRBJ1-6,CASSEKSSYNSPLHF
TRBV6-6,TRBJ1-1,CASSYARQNTEAFF
TRBV7-9,TRBJ2-1,CASSSREGIYNEQFF
TRBV7-9,TRBJ2-1,CASSARTGFVYNEQFF
TRBV7-9,TRBJ2-7,CASSPPGQGSYEQYF
TRBV5-1,TRBJ2-3,CASSYRAGGPDTQYF
TRBV5-1,TRBJ2-1,CASSPRTSGGLDEQFF
TRBV11-3,TRBJ2-1,CASSLASGRHNEQFF
TRBV5-4,TRBJ2-3,CASSHVRGGDTQYF
TRBV19,TRBJ2-1,CASRRQGYNEQFF
TRBV28,TRBJ1-2,CASSLPVANYGYTF
TRBV5-5,TRBJ2-1,CASSSLHGVSYNEQFF
TRBV7-9,TRBJ2-7,CASSRETRLYEQYF
TRBV15,TRBJ2-1,CATSRGLGNIGESEQFF
TRBV6-1,TRBJ2-1,CASSEGSGGLYNEQFF
TRBV12-3/TRBV12-4,TRBJ2-1,CASSQVHEQFF
TRBV7-9,TRBJ1-2,CASSTGTGSYGYTF
TRBV7-9,TRBJ2-1,CASSHGGTVLLSNEQFF
TRBV5-1,TRBJ2-7,CASSVAGEQYF
TRBV29-1,TRBJ2-1,CSVEGLAGEESYNEQFF